This entry concerns a single TCR beta chain. The data originate from a study of blood T cells in healthy people across ages. Then a second PCR, running roughly 6 to 12 cycles, was carried out with a sample-barcoded 5' primer and a J-beta primer mix. From the 5' RACE reads, TCRdb called clonotypes with MiXCR, one entry per CDR3 protein. This sample has about 1.7 million distinct CDR3 sequences, with about 30% found just once. Peripheral blood was drawn, around 9.3 milliliters per donor. CDR3 length equals 20 residues. Germline V gene data show CDR1 as SEHNR and CDR2 as FQNEAQ (reference sequence). The V segment lost 5 bases and the J segment 0 bases; nucleotides outside the gene matches: 17.

The receptor was isolated from a woman in her thirties in good health. This chain connects TRBV7-9 to TRBJ1-4; 8 bases match TRBD1. The sample was blood. The CDR3 is CASSPTLRQGILATNEKLFF. CDR3 DNA sequence: TGTGCCAGCAGCCCTACCCTAAGACAGGGGATTCTAGCAACTAATGAAAAACTGTTTTTT.